The next 19 T cell receptor beta chains were all read from a single sample in a study of vaccination and CD4 T cells after COVID-19. Noted treatment: roughly nine-day PBMC culture with coronavirus spike peptide pools or control peptides (ViraFEST assay). The Oncomine TCR Beta short-read assay was what sequenced the DNA obtained from cultured CD4+ T cells. TCRdb itself ran the PCR reads through MiXCR, one entry per CDR3 protein. The sample has 3,800 or so distinct CDR3 sequences, roughly a fifth seen once. The antigens these receptors bind are not known. Sequencing used CD4+ T cells from blood, cultured in vitro. The receptors were gathered from a human donor who had recovered from COVID-19.

Sample share makes this clonotype medium-sized. The V gene is TRBV5-4, the J gene TRBJ1-5, with D tentatively TRBD1 (5 bases). From germline, CDR1 is SGHNT and CDR2 YYREEE (reference sequence). CDR3 length equals 13 residues. Trimming removed 5 bases at V and 8 bases at J, with 14 bases between. CDR3 nucleotide sequence: TGTGCCAGCAGTGTCGCAGGAGGGGAGCCCCAGCATTTT. Its protein product is CASSVAGGEPQHF.

This clonotype was picked up a small number of times. The rearrangement links TRBV14 to TRBJ1-2; possibly TRBD1 for D (5 bases). Germline CDR1 is SGHDN and CDR2 is FVKESK. This CDR3 is built from 13 residues. The germline V and J ends were trimmed by 3 bases and 6 bases, with 11 bases remaining between them. Written as DNA, the CDR3 is TGTGCCAGCAGCCACAGGGTGGGAGATGGCTACACCTTC. Translated, it gives CASSHRVGDGYTF.

This clonotype is judged medium-sized (0.01 to 0.1%). The chain joins TRBV27 to TRBJ2-7, with D perhaps matching TRBD2 (6 bases). Deletions cut 5 bases from V and 3 bases from J, with 20 bases between. Germline V gives CDR1 MNHEY, CDR2 SMNVEV (reference sequence). This CDR3 comprises 16 residues. The CDR3 is CASSLSSGTVLYEQYF. DNA of the CDR3: TGTGCCAGCAGTCTCTCCTCCGGGACTGTACTCTACGAGCAGTACTTC.

This clonotype was seen more than once but under ten times. The J gene is TRBJ2-2, the V gene TRBV7-8; possible D gene TRBD1, 5 bases. V lost 5 bases and J 1 base, leaving 8 bases between the germline ends. There are 14 residues in the CDR3. CDR1 and CDR2 from the germline V gene are SGHVS and FQNEAQ. CDR3 protein: CASSPTVNTGELFF. The DNA for the CDR3 is TGTGCCAGCAGCCCGACAGTGAACACCGGGGAGCTGTTTTTT.

This clonotype is medium-sized. The gene calls are TRBV15 and TRBJ1-3, with D possibly TRBD1 on 6 matching bases. This CDR3 region has 15 residues. Trimming shortened V by 2 bases and J by 0 bases, and 8 bases separated the two germline ends. Germline V gene data show CDR1 as LNHNV and CDR2 as YYDKDF (reference sequence). CDR3 residues: CATSRFRGSGNTIYF. The DNA for the CDR3 is TGTGCCACCAGCAGATTCAGGGGCTCTGGAAACACCATATATTTT.

This clonotype was found a few times. The rearrangement uses TRBV30 and TRBJ2-7; no reliable D call. This CDR3 has 13 residues. V was clipped by 1 base and J by 0 bases, with 7 bases between them. Looked up from germline, CDR1 is GTSNPN and CDR2 is SVGIG (reference sequence). The CDR3 bases are TGTGCCTGGAGTGACGGATCCTCCTACGAGCAGTACTTC. This sequence encodes CAWSDGSSYEQYF.

V is TRBV5-1 and J is TRBJ2-2, with TRBD2 matching 8 bases. The CDR3 has 16 amino acids. Germline V gene data show CDR1 as SGHRS and CDR2 as YFSETQ. Trimming at V came to 6 bases and at J to 4 bases, leaving 11 bases not matched to a gene. The CDR3 nucleotides read TGCGCCAGCACGGAGAGCGGGGGACCTATCACCGGGGAGCTGTTTTTT. As protein: CASTESGGPITGELFF.

The sample holds a few counts of this clonotype. The gene calls are TRBV27 and TRBJ2-7; D not resolved. The CDR3 runs 15 residues. The germline V gene encodes CDR1 MNHEY and CDR2 SMNVEV (reference sequence). V was shortened by 4 bases and J by 0 bases, with 13 bases between the two germline ends. DNA of the CDR3: TGTGCCAGCAGTTCCCATGACACCCGCTCCTACGAGCAGTACTTC. It is translated as CASSSHDTRSYEQYF.

The CDR3 DNA follows: TGTGCCAGCAGCCGCCGGGACGTAGGTCTCGAGCAGTACTTC. Translation gives CASSRRDVGLEQYF. The V call is TRBV7-8, the J call TRBJ2-7; D assignment may be TRBD1 or TRBD2 (5 bases each). Germline CDR1 reads SGHVS; CDR2 reads FQNEAQ. Trimming removed 5 bases at V and 6 bases at J, with 17 bases between. This CDR3 has 14 amino acids.

This clonotype is categorized as medium-sized (0.01 to 0.1%). The V call is TRBV7-9, the J call TRBJ2-1, with 10 bases matching TRBD1. V lost 5 bases, J lost 4 bases, and 5 bases stayed unmatched. The CDR3 totals 15 residues. Germline loops: CDR1 SEHNR, CDR2 FQNEAQ (reference sequence). DNA of the CDR3: TGTGCCAGCAGCAAAGACAGGGGGCAGTACAATGAGCAGTTCTTC. It translates to CASSKDRGQYNEQFF.

The V call is TRBV7-9, the J call TRBJ2-4; weak D call: TRBD1 (6 bases). CDR1 is SEHNR and CDR2 is FQNEAQ in the germline V gene (reference sequence). The CDR3 spans 14 residues. V gave up 1 base and J gave up 3 bases, with 7 bases separating them. As DNA, the CDR3 is TGTGCCAGCAGCTTAGAGGGGGTCAAAAACATTCAGTACTTC. Its protein product is CASSLEGVKNIQYF.

By sample fraction, this clonotype is medium-sized. This sequence joins TRBV7-9 and TRBJ2-7, with 9 bases fitting TRBD2. Germline V lookup: CDR1 SEHNR, CDR2 FQNEAQ (reference sequence). Trimming removed 2 bases from V and 6 bases from J; junction bases left unmatched: 2. CDR3 size: 13 residues. CDR3 DNA: TGTGCCAGCAGCTTAAGCGGGGGGCTCGAGCAGTACTTC. Protein sequence: CASSLSGGLEQYF.

This clonotype was observed a handful of times. The chain is built from TRBV11-2 and TRBJ2-7; 7 bases align to TRBD1. The CDR3 sequence is 14 residues long. Germline loops: CDR1 SGHAT, CDR2 FQNNGV. V shed 5 bases and J 3 bases; nucleotides not matched to a gene: 7. The chain's CDR3 is CASSLQTGNYEQYF. CDR3 DNA: TGTGCCAGCAGCCTCCAGACAGGGAACTACGAGCAGTACTTC. Complete variable domain (other parts from reference TRBV11-2 and TRBJ2-7): EAGVAQSPRYKIIEKRQSVAFWCNPISGHATLYWYQQILGQGPKLLIQFQNNGVVDDSQLPKDRFSAERLKGVDSTLKIQPAKLEDSAVYLCASSLQTGNYEQYFGPGTRLTVT.

V and J are TRBV20-1 and TRBJ2-3, with TRBD2 matching over 9 bases. Germline V lookup: CDR1 DFQATT, CDR2 SNEGSKA (reference sequence). The trim removed 1 base at V and 3 bases at J, leaving 8 bases unmatched. CDR3 length: 16 residues. This CDR3 reads CSARVGRGGLTDTQYF. The CDR3 region has the DNA TGCAGTGCTAGAGTGGGGCGGGGGGGCCTAACAGATACGCAGTATTTT.

This clonotype ranks as medium-sized. The chain recombines TRBV30 with TRBJ2-6; no definite D call. V was clipped by 0 bases and J by 0 bases, with 6 bases between them. This CDR3 spans 15 amino acids. Per the germline V gene, CDR1 is GTSNPN and CDR2 is SVGIG (reference sequence). The CDR3 bases are TGTGCCTGGAGTGTCCTAGGCTCTGGGGCCAACGTCCTGACTTTC. Amino acids: CAWSVLGSGANVLTF.

This clonotype has only a few counts. The chain couples TRBV7-9 to TRBJ2-5; 9 bases agree with TRBD1. V trimming: 4 bases; J trimming: 1 base; junction bases outside the gene matches: 13. The CDR3 sequence is 18 residues long. Germline V gene lookup returns CDR1 SEHNR and CDR2 FQNEAQ (reference sequence). The DNA of the CDR3 is TGTGCCAGCAGCTCCGAGCTTGAGTCGACAGGGGGCCAAGAGACCCAGTACTTC. Translation: CASSSELESTGGQETQYF.

This chain links TRBV6-1 with TRBJ2-7; 9 nucleotides align to TRBD1. Germline V gives CDR1 MNHNS, CDR2 SASEGT. The CDR3 consists of 14 residues. V was clipped by 2 bases and J by 3 bases; unmatched bases: 2. The CDR3 DNA is TGTGCCAGCAGTGAAAACAGGGGGCTCTACGAGCAGTACTTC. Protein: CASSENRGLYEQYF.

This clonotype is categorized as medium-sized. The genes are TRBV6-1 and TRBJ1-2; D perhaps matches TRBD1 (5 bases). The V gene lost 1 base and the J gene lost 4 bases, with 16 bases spanning the gap. Germline CDR1 and CDR2: MNHNS and SASEGT. This CDR3 has 16 residues. In nucleotides, the CDR3 is TGTGCCAGCAGTGAAGGACAGCCGATGTTGACCTATGGCTACACCTTC. Its protein is CASSEGQPMLTYGYTF.

The gene calls are TRBV28 and TRBJ2-2, with D uncertain. With 2 bases removed from V and 6 bases from J, the gap between germline ends came to 4 bases. Germline CDR1 MDHEN, CDR2 SYDVKM. The CDR3 has 12 amino acids. CDR3: CASSLRAGELFF. The CDR3 DNA reads as TGTGCCAGCAGTTTAAGAGCCGGGGAGCTGTTTTTT.